This T cell receptor beta chain was found in a study of PD-L1 blockade in urothelial cancer. Turning to the study itself: Previous chemotherapy exposure amounted to 0 to 3 regimens for patients. Blood-derived samples held a median around 130,000 T cells.

The table came from immunoSEQ multiplex PCR; TCRdb's copy has only in-frame clones and leaves some out. The repertoire holds approximately 51,000 clones, with about 86% as singletons. V was shortened by 11 bases and J by 0 bases, with 11 bases between the two germline ends. Germline lookup yields CDR1 SEHNR and CDR2 FQNEAQ (reference sequence). This CDR3 region has 13 residues. Broader study findings: More expansion of tumor-associated blood clones, seen at 3 weeks, marked durable-benefit patients.

Of note for this clone: No antigen is known for it.

Patients had urothelial carcinoma that was locally advanced or metastatic. The rearrangement links TRBV7-9 to TRBJ1-3; unclear D gene. Sequenced material: PBMCs, taken around atezolizumab (anti-PD-L1) treatment. The receptor's source is a man aged 55 to 70 with urothelial cancer. CDR3 sequence reads: CAGERSSGNTIYF. The CDR3 DNA reads TGTGCCGGCGAACGGAGCTCTGGAAACACCATATATTTT. The entire variable domain, with the rest obtained from reference TRBV7-9 and TRBJ1-3, is as follows: DTGVSQNPRHKITKRGQNVTFRCDPISEHNRLYWYRQTLGQGPEFLTYFQNEAQLEKSRLLSDRFSAERPKGSFSTLEIQRTEQGDSAMYLCAGERSSGNTIYFGEGSWLTVV.